The table lists the clone carrying this TCR beta chain with a few counts. Its antigen is currently unknown. This record comes from a study of T cell repertoires in cytomegalovirus infection. Study summary: Both a matching HLA type and CMV infection were indicated by public TCR beta signatures. Broader study findings: HLA-C-restricted TCR beta clonotypes specific for CMV led the ex vivo response. Cumulative frequency of public TCR beta families picked out carriers of CMV plus the relevant HLA.

Germline loops: CDR1 SEHNR, CDR2 FQNEAQ (reference sequence). V was clipped by 10 bases and J by 8 bases, with 24 bases between them. This CDR3 has 15 amino acids. TCRdb analysed the reads with MiXCR anew, one entry per CDR3 protein. The repertoire holds 600,000 to 800,000 distinct CDR3 sequences, with 20% to 30% as singletons. The source of this sequence is a human donor in good health (CMV status not recorded). Some clones in this sample may be carry-over from other donors' samples. Sequencing was done on a sample of CD8+ T cells from PBMCs. V gene TRBV7-9 combines with J gene TRBJ2-1, with D possibly being TRBD1 (7 bases). The CDR3 is CAISGQEGHGDEQFF. In DNA, the CDR3 is TGTGCCATCTCCGGACAGGAGGGACATGGGGATGAGCAGTTCTTC.